The 32 T cell receptor beta chains reported below all come from one sample, sequenced in a study of blood T cell repertoires in COVID-19. The repertoire was sequenced with immunoSEQ multiplex PCR; TCRdb's copy has only in-frame clones and lacks some. The sample includes roughly 250,000 clones, 70% to 90% of them seen just once. Sequencing input: PBMCs or T cells enriched from blood (not recorded which). The receptors here all came from a woman in her forties or fifties who had recovered from COVID-19.

The rearrangement links TRBV5-1 to TRBJ1-1, with a tentative D call TRBD1 (6 bases). This CDR3 has 13 amino acids. V was clipped by 2 bases and J by 4 bases, with 9 bases between them. CDR1 and CDR2 from the germline V gene are SGHRS and YFSETQ. The DNA for the CDR3 is TGCGCCAGCAGCTTCCAGGGGTTCACTGAAGCTTTCTTT. It encodes CASSFQGFTEAFF.

This chain connects TRBV5-6 to TRBJ2-7; 12 positions agree with TRBD2. This CDR3 contains 16 residues. With V trimmed by 1 base and J by 10 bases, 12 bases remained unmatched. The germline gives CDR1 SGHDT, CDR2 YYEEEE. CDR3 bases: TGTGCCAGCAGCTTGTGGGGTATGACTAGCGGGGGCGAACAGTACTTC. Encoded protein: CASSLWGMTSGGEQYF.

V usage is TRBV28 and J usage is TRBJ1-5, with no clear D. The V and J ends lost 4 bases and 1 base respectively, with 14 bases between them. Germline CDR1 MDHEN, CDR2 SYDVKM. The CDR3 is 16 residues long. The CDR3 region has the DNA TGTGCCAGCAGTTCGGCCAGGAGGCAGAGCAATCAGCCCCAGCATTTT. Its translation is CASSSARRQSNQPQHF.

This rearrangement joins TRBV6-5 to TRBJ1-2; D gene unclear. The CDR3 covers 14 residues. Germline V gives CDR1 MNHEY, CDR2 SVGAGI. Trimming took 5 bases from V and 6 from J, leaving 16 bases between them. The CDR3 nucleotides read TGTGCCAGCAGTCAATTGGGCTCCTGGGATGGCTACACCTTC. Translated: CASSQLGSWDGYTF.

The CDR3 DNA reads as TGTGCCAGCAGCTCAGGGATGAACACTGAAGCTTTCTTT. It is translated as CASSSGMNTEAFF. V gene TRBV7-3 combines with J gene TRBJ1-1, with D possibly matching TRBD1 (5 bases). V lost 4 bases to trimming and J lost 0 bases, with 6 bases between them. The CDR3 consists of 13 residues. CDR1 and CDR2 (germline): SGHTA, FQGTGA.

The chain combines TRBV19 with TRBJ2-3, with 8 bases lining up with TRBD1. J was trimmed by 5 bases and V by 3 bases; bases with no gene match: 10. Germline assignment: CDR1 LNHDA and CDR2 SQIVND (reference sequence). There are 16 residues in the CDR3. The CDR3 DNA reads as TGTGCCAGTAGTATCCCCCCAGGGGGCGACGGAGATACGCAGTATTTT. Its translation: CASSIPPGGDGDTQYF. Variable domain in full (rest from reference TRBV19 and TRBJ2-3): DGGITQSPKYLFRKEGQNVTLSCEQNLNHDAMYWYRQDPGQGLRLIYYSQIVNDFQKGDIAEGYSVSREKKESFPLTVTSAQKNPTAFYLCASSIPPGGDGDTQYFGPGTRLTVL.

The rearrangement joins TRBV28 to TRBJ1-4, with TRBD1 matching 8 bases. The V and J ends lost 4 bases and 8 bases, in that order; junction bases with no gene match: 9. Germline values: CDR1 MDHEN, CDR2 SYDVKM. CDR3 length: 15 amino acids. CDR3 bases: TGTGCCAGCAGTTCCCCCCGGACAGGGAAGGAAAAACTGTTTTTT. Its protein is CASSSPRTGKEKLFF.

This rearrangement joins TRBV19 to TRBJ2-3; D call uncertain. From germline, CDR1 is LNHDA and CDR2 SQIVND (reference sequence). V shed 6 bases and J shed 6 bases, with 7 bases lying between them. This CDR3 is 11 amino acids long. CDR3 protein: CASSAEDTQYF. The CDR3 DNA sequence: TGTGCCAGTAGCGCCGAGGATACGCAGTATTTT.

The chain is built from TRBV10-1 and TRBJ2-7, with D possibly TRBD2 on 6 matching bases. This CDR3 has 12 amino acids. Germline CDR1 is WNHNN and CDR2 is SYGVQD (reference sequence). Trimming removed 4 bases at V and 7 bases at J, with 11 bases between. The CDR3 DNA reads TGCGCCAGCAGTGCTGGGACTCGGGAGCAGTACTTC. Protein product: CASSAGTREQYF.

The genes are TRBV3-1 (or the pseudogene TRBV3-2) and TRBJ2-1, with a tentative D call TRBD2 (5 bases). With 2 bases removed from V and 9 bases from J, the gap between germline ends came to 20 bases. CDR3 length: 16 residues. Germline CDR1 and CDR2: LGHDT and YNNKEL (reference sequence). The CDR3 DNA is TGTGCCAGCAGCCAACGATCTGGGAGCGTAGATGGTGAGCAGTTCTTC. Encoded protein: CASSQRSGSVDGEQFF.

The chain joins TRBV5-1 to TRBJ1-6, with a weak D call TRBD1 (6 bases). Trimming removed 0 bases at V and 12 bases at J, with 19 bases between. The germline CDR1 and CDR2 sequences are SGHRS and YFSETQ. The CDR3 sequence is 16 residues long. The CDR3 loop is CASSLDSGHPSQPLHF. The CDR3 DNA reads TGCGCCAGCAGCTTGGATTCGGGACACCCAAGTCAACCCCTCCACTTT.

This clone has just a few counts. J is TRBJ2-7 and V is TRBV7-9; 7 bases are a match to TRBD2. This CDR3 has 18 residues. The V segment lost 1 base and the J segment 2 bases; nucleotides outside the gene matches: 14. Germline V gives CDR1 SEHNR, CDR2 FQNEAQ (reference sequence). The DNA of the CDR3 is TGTGCCAGCAGCTTAGTTGGCGGGAGTAGATTGGGCCCCTACGAGCAGTACTTC. This sequence encodes CASSLVGGSRLGPYEQYF.

This chain links TRBV15 with TRBJ2-5; D might be TRBD2 (6 bases). There are 15 residues in the CDR3. Trimming removed 0 bases from V and 2 bases from J, with 10 bases in between. Germline loops: CDR1 LNHNV, CDR2 YYDKDF (reference sequence). DNA for the CDR3: TGTGCCACCAGCAGAGAAACGGGAGTTCAAGAGACCCAGTACTTC. Protein sequence: CATSRETGVQETQYF.

The chain is built from TRBV2 and TRBJ2-6; TRBD2 matches at 8 bases. Trimming removed 7 bases from V and 4 bases from J; junction bases left unmatched: 3. CDR3 length: 14 residues. Germline V gives CDR1 SNHLY, CDR2 FYNNEI. CDR3 sequence reads: CASTLAEGANVLTF. CDR3 sequence (DNA): TGTGCCAGCACACTAGCGGAGGGGGCCAACGTCCTGACTTTC.

This sequence joins TRBV28 and TRBJ1-3; 8 bases map to TRBD1. CDR1 is MDHEN, CDR2 SYDVKM, per germline. This CDR3 is 15 amino acids long. The ends lost 7 bases at V and 0 bases at J; junction bases unmatched: 5. The CDR3 sequence: CASTYDRGSGNTIYF. DNA of the CDR3: TGTGCCAGCACTTACGACAGGGGCTCTGGAAACACCATATATTTT.

This clone was counted a single time. This chain uses TRBV18 with TRBJ2-7; 9 positions agree with TRBD1. Germline CDR1 reads KGHSH; CDR2 reads LQKENI. With 6 bases clipped from V and 6 bases from J, the junction kept 9 bases outside the gene matches. CDR3 length: 14 residues. CDR3 residues: CASSRGTGRVEQYF. The CDR3 coding sequence is TGTGCCAGCTCCCGAGGGACAGGGAGGGTCGAGCAGTACTTC. The full variable domain, its missing parts supplied by reference TRBV18 and TRBJ2-7, is NAGVMQNPRHLVRRRGQEARLRCSPMKGHSHVYWYRQLPEEGLKFMVYLQKENIIDESGMPKERFSAEFPKEGPSILRIQQVVRGDSAAYFCASSRGTGRVEQYFGPGTRLTVT.

The rearrangement uses TRBV6-1 and TRBJ1-1; D is unresolved. The CDR3 length is 12 residues. Germline loops: CDR1 MNHNS, CDR2 SASEGT. The V and J ends lost 3 bases and 5 bases respectively, with 7 bases between them. Here the CDR3 reads CASSERWTEAFF. The DNA for the CDR3 is TGTGCCAGCAGTGAGCGGTGGACTGAAGCTTTCTTT.

This chain links TRBV7-2 with TRBJ2-7, with 8 nucleotides matching TRBD1. The CDR3 runs to 15 residues. V was clipped by 5 bases and J by 2 bases; unmatched bases: 8. Germline assignment: CDR1 SGHTA and CDR2 FQGNSA. The CDR3: CASSPRGQYPYEQYF. CDR3 nucleotides: TGTGCCAGCAGCCCCAGGGGGCAGTATCCCTACGAGCAGTACTTC. Full variable domain (missing parts from reference TRBV7-2 and TRBJ2-7): GAGVSQSPSNKVTEKGKDVELRCDPISGHTALYWYRQSLGQGLEFLIYFQGNSAPDKSGLPSDRFSAERTGGSVSTLTIQRTQQEDSAVYLCASSPRGQYPYEQYFGPGTRLTVT.

V and J are TRBV28 and TRBJ2-7; 13 nucleotides line up with TRBD2. Looked up from germline, CDR1 is MDHEN and CDR2 is SYDVKM. V trimming: 8 bases; J trimming: 7 bases; junction bases outside the gene matches: 17. The CDR3 has 17 amino acids. The CDR3 sequence: CASSPTGLAGVEGEQYF. The CDR3 DNA is TGTGCCAGCTCCCCTACCGGACTAGCGGGAGTGGAAGGGGAGCAGTACTTC.

This chain uses TRBV5-1 with TRBJ1-1; 7 bases fit TRBD1. The CDR3 extends over 17 amino acids. The germline CDR1 and CDR2 sequences are SGHRS and YFSETQ. V was clipped by 5 bases and J by 4 bases; unmatched bases: 17. This CDR3 reads CASRPLGRQGGPTEAFF. CDR3 DNA: TGCGCCAGCAGACCCCTGGGTCGTCAGGGGGGTCCCACTGAAGCTTTCTTT.

The chain combines TRBV27 with TRBJ2-3; D is possibly TRBD1 (5 bases). The CDR3 spans 13 residues. Germline V gives CDR1 MNHEY, CDR2 SMNVEV (reference sequence). The V end was cut by 5 bases, the J end by 2 bases, with 8 bases between. Here the CDR3 DNA reads TGTGCCAGCAGTAAGACAGCCACAGATACGCAGTATTTT. Translation gives CASSKTATDTQYF.

The chain uses TRBV7-9 and TRBJ1-3; 7 nucleotides align to TRBD1. The CDR3 runs 14 residues. V shed 1 base, J shed 6 bases, and the junction held 3 bases outside the gene matches. The germline V gene encodes CDR1 SEHNR and CDR2 FQNEAQ (reference sequence). The CDR3 here is CASSLDGTANTIYF. For the CDR3, the DNA is TGTGCCAGCAGCTTAGACGGGACAGCAAACACCATATATTTT.

This clone was counted a single time. The chain couples TRBV5-1 to TRBJ2-2; D possibly corresponds to TRBD1 (5 bases). Per the germline V gene, CDR1 is SGHRS and CDR2 is YFSETQ. The CDR3 has 13 amino acids. V lost 8 bases to trimming and J lost 4 bases, with 12 bases between them. The CDR3 here is CASVDSFTGELFF. CDR3 DNA sequence: TGCGCCAGTGTAGACAGCTTCACCGGGGAGCTGTTTTTT.

The chain links TRBV6-5 to TRBJ2-3, with D maybe TRBD1 (6 bases). Germline CDR1 is MNHEY and CDR2 is SVGAGI. The V end was cut by 7 bases, the J end by 3 bases, with 11 bases between. This CDR3 comprises 13 residues. The CDR3 DNA sequence: TGTGCCAGCATCCAGGGGAATACAGATACGCAGTATTTT. Translating it yields CASIQGNTDTQYF.

The rearrangement links TRBV6-5 to TRBJ2-3, with D maybe TRBD1 (5 bases). The CDR3 sequence is 13 residues long. CDR1 and CDR2 from the germline V gene are MNHEY and SVGAGI. V lost 7 bases and J 3 bases, leaving 11 bases between the germline ends. The CDR3 loop is CASTPPGTDTQYF. The CDR3 DNA sequence: TGTGCCAGCACCCCCCCAGGGACAGATACGCAGTATTTT.

This sequence joins TRBV14 and TRBJ2-1; D is ambiguous. Germline CDR1 and CDR2: SGHDN and FVKESK. The CDR3 has 11 amino acids. The V and J ends lost 3 bases and 7 bases respectively, with 4 bases between them. The CDR3 sequence: CASSHLNEQFF. CDR3 DNA sequence: TGTGCCAGCAGCCATTTAAATGAGCAGTTCTTC.

The chain links TRBV29-1 to TRBJ2-7, with 8 nucleotides matching TRBD1. With 0 bases clipped from V and 4 bases from J, the junction kept 8 bases outside the gene matches. Germline V gene data show CDR1 as SQVTM and CDR2 as ANQGSEA. The CDR3 has 15 residues. The CDR3: CSVEDTAGGDYEQYF. For the CDR3, the DNA is TGCAGCGTTGAAGATACGGCAGGGGGCGATTACGAGCAGTACTTC.

The chain couples TRBV29-1 to TRBJ1-3; unclear D gene. V was pared by 6 bases and J by 4 bases, with 16 bases between. This CDR3 has 14 residues. CDR1 and CDR2 from the germline V gene are SQVTM and ANQGSEA. CDR3 region: CSVDLGVGGNTIYF. In DNA form, the CDR3 reads TGCAGCGTCGACTTGGGAGTGGGGGGAAACACCATATATTTT.

This sequence joins TRBV6-5 and TRBJ2-1; 7 bases map to TRBD2. The V segment lost 2 bases and the J segment 11 bases; nucleotides outside the gene matches: 3. Germline loops: CDR1 MNHEY, CDR2 SVGAGI. The CDR3 is 12 amino acids. CDR3 nucleotide sequence: TGTGCCAGCAGTTACGGGCGGGAGAAGCAGTTCTTC. Encoded protein: CASSYGREKQFF.

The genes are TRBV7-9 and TRBJ2-1; 13 bases align to TRBD2. Looked up from germline, CDR1 is SEHNR and CDR2 is FQNEAQ (reference sequence). The CDR3 runs 19 residues. Trimming removed 0 bases from V and 1 base from J; junction bases left unmatched: 6. CDR3 sequence reads: CASSLARGLAGTSYNEQFF. DNA of the CDR3: TGTGCCAGCAGCTTAGCCCGGGGACTAGCGGGAACTTCCTACAATGAGCAGTTCTTC.

The chain uses TRBV27 and TRBJ2-7; D ambiguous. Per the germline V gene, CDR1 is MNHEY and CDR2 is SMNVEV (reference sequence). The CDR3 has 14 residues. V lost 6 bases and J lost 1, with 13 bases in between. The CDR3 DNA sequence: TGTGCCAGCAGCCGAAACTTCCGTTCCTACGAGCAGTACTTC. This translates into CASSRNFRSYEQYF.

This clone was detected a few times. CDR3 in amino acids: CASSPGQLDQETQYF. DNA for the CDR3: TGTGCCAGCAGCCCGGGACAGCTCGACCAAGAGACCCAGTACTTC. V usage is TRBV6-5 and J usage is TRBJ2-5, with 7 nucleotides matching TRBD1. The CDR3 sequence is 15 residues long. The germline V gene has CDR1 MNHEY and CDR2 SVGAGI. The junction had 7 bases not matched to a gene; V was cut back by 6 bases and J by 0 bases.